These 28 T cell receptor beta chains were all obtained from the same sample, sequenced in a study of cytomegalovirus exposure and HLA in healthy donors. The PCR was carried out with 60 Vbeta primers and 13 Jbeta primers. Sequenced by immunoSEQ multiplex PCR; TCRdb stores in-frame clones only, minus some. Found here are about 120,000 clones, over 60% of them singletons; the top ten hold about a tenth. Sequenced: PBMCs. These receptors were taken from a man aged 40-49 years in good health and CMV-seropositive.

Written as DNA, the CDR3 is TGTGCCACCAGCGACGGGGGTTTTAATGAAAAACTGTTTTTT. This codes for CATSDGGFNEKLFF. This chain uses TRBV15 with TRBJ1-4, with a weak D call TRBD1 (5 bases). The CDR3 has 14 amino acids. Deletions cut 5 bases from V and 4 bases from J, with 11 bases between. The germline gives CDR1 LNHNV, CDR2 YYDKDF (reference sequence).

The CDR3 loop reads CASSSHRTGKSSYEQYF. The CDR3 DNA reads as TGTGCCAGCAGTTCCCATCGAACAGGGAAGAGCTCCTACGAGCAGTACTTC. This chain joins TRBV28 and TRBJ2-7; perhaps TRBD1 as D (6 bases). Trimming took off 4 bases at V and 0 bases at J, with 19 bases between the two ends. The CDR3 is 17 amino acids. Germline V gives CDR1 MDHEN, CDR2 SYDVKM.

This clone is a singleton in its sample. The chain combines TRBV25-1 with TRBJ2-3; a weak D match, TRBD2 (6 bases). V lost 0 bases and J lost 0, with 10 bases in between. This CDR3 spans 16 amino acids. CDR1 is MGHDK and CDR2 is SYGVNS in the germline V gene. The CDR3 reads CASSEYGEASTDTQYF. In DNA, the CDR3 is TGTGCCAGCAGTGAATACGGGGAGGCTAGCACAGATACGCAGTATTTT.

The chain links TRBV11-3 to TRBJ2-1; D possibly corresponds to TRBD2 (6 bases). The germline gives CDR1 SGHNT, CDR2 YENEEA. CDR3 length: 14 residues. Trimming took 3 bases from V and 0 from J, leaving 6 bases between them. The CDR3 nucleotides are TGTGCCAGCAGCTTCGGGGGCTCCTACAATGAGCAGTTCTTC. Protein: CASSFGGSYNEQFF.

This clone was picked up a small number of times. This CDR3 is CASSEPDTEAFF. The DNA for the CDR3 is TGTGCCAGCAGTGAACCGGACACTGAAGCTTTCTTT. V is TRBV2 and J is TRBJ1-1; D is unresolved. Germline CDR1 reads SNHLY; CDR2 reads FYNNEI. Trimming removed 2 bases from V and 3 bases from J, with 4 bases in between. The CDR3 totals 12 residues.

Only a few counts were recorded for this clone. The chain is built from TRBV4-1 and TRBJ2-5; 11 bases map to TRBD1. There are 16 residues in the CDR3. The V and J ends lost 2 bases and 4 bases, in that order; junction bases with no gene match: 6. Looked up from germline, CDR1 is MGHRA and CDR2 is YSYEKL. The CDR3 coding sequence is TGCGCCAGCAGCCAACGCGGGACAGGGGGGGGAGAGACCCAGTACTTC. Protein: CASSQRGTGGGETQYF.

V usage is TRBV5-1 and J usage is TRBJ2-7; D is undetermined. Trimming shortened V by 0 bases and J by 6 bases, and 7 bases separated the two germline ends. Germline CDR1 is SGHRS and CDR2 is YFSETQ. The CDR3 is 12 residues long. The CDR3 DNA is TGCGCCAGCAGCTTGGCCGGGTCCGAGCAGTACTTC. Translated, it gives CASSLAGSEQYF.

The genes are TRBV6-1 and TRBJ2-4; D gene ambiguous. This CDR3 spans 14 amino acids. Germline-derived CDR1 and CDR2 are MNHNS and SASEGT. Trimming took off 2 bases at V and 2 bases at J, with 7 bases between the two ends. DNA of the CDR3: TGTGCCAGCAGTGAATATCTTCCCAAAAACATTCAGTACTTC. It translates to CASSEYLPKNIQYF.

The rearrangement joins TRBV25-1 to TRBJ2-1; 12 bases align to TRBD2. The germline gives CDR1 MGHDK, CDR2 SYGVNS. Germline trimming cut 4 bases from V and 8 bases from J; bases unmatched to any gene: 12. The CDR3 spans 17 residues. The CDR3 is CASSGPLLAGGYYEQFF. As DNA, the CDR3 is TGTGCCAGCAGTGGCCCACTACTAGCGGGGGGTTACTATGAGCAGTTCTTC.

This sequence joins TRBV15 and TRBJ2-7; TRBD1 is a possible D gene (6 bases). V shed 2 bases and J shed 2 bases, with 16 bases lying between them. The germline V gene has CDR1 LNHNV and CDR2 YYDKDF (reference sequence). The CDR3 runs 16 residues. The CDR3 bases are TGTGCCACCAGCAGAAACCCCCGGGGACAAACCTACGAGCAGTACTTC. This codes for CATSRNPRGQTYEQYF.

CDR3 in amino acids: CASSEVAGWATNEKLFF. DNA for the CDR3: TGTGCCAGCAGTGAAGTGGCGGGATGGGCAACTAATGAAAAACTGTTTTTT. The chain couples TRBV6-1 to TRBJ1-4; D not certain. CDR1 and CDR2 (germline): MNHNS, SASEGT. This CDR3 contains 17 residues. With 1 base removed from V and 0 bases from J, the gap between germline ends came to 12 bases.

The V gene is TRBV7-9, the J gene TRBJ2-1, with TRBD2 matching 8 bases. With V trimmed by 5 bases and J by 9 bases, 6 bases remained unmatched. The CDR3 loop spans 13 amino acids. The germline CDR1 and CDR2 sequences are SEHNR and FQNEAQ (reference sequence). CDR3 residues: CASSTRAGGEQFF. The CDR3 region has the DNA TGTGCCAGCAGCACCCGTGCGGGGGGTGAGCAGTTCTTC.

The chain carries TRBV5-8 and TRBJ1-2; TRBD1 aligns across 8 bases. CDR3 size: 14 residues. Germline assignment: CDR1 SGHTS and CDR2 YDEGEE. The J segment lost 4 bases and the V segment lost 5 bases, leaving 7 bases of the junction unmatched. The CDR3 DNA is TGTGCCAGCAGTCGACAGGGGTTTCTCTATGGCTACACCTTC. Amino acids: CASSRQGFLYGYTF.

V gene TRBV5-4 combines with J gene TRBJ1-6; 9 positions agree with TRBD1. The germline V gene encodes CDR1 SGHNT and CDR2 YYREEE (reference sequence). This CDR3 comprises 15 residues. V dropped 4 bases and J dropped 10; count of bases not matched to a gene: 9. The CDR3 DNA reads TGTGCCAGCAGCGTCGGGACAGGGAGGTGGTCACCCCTCCACTTT. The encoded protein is CASSVGTGRWSPLHF.

CDR3: CASSPIAGREKLFF. The CDR3 DNA reads as TGTGCCAGCAGTCCCATTGCGGGGAGGGAAAAACTGTTTTTT. The chain couples TRBV28 to TRBJ1-4; D uncertain. From germline, CDR1 is MDHEN and CDR2 SYDVKM. The CDR3 is made up of 14 amino acids. The V end lost 5 bases, the J end lost 8 bases, and 15 bases lay between the germline ends.

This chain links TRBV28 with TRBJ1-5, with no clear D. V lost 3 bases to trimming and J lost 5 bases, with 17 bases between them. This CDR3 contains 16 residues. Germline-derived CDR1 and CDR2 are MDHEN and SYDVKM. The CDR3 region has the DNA TGTGCCAGCAGTTTCGTATATGTGGCCCGGGATCAGCCCCAGCATTTT. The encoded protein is CASSFVYVARDQPQHF. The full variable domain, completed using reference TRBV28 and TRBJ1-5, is DVKVTQSSRYLVKRTGEKVFLECVQDMDHENMFWYRQDPGLGLRLIYFSYDVKMKEKGDIPEGYSVSREKKERFSLILESASTNQTSMYLCASSFVYVARDQPQHFGDGTRLSIL.

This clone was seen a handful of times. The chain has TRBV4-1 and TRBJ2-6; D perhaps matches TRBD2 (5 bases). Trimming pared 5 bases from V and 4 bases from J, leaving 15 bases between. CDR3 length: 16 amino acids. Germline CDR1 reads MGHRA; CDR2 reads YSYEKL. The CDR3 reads CASSKPDFSGANVLTF. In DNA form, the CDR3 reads TGCGCCAGCAGCAAACCGGACTTCTCAGGGGCCAACGTCCTGACTTTC.

CDR3 loop: CSAYYIYEQYF. The CDR3 DNA reads TGCAGTGCTTACTACATCTACGAGCAGTACTTC. The chain uses TRBV20-1 and TRBJ2-7; D remains ambiguous. CDR3 length: 11 residues. Trimming stripped 5 bases from V and 3 bases from J, with 8 bases between. Germline V gene lookup returns CDR1 DFQATT and CDR2 SNEGSKA (reference sequence).

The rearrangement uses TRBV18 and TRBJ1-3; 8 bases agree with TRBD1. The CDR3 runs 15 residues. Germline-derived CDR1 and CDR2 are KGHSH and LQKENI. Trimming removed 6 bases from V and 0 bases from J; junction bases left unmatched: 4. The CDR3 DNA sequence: TGTGCCAGCTCCGCGGGACAGGACTCTGGAAACACCATATATTTT. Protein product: CASSAGQDSGNTIYF.

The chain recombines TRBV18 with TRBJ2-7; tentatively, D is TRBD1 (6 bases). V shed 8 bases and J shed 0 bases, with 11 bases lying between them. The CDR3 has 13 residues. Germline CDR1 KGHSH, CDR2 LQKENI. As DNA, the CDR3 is TGTGCCAGCACGGACAGCACCTCCTACGAGCAGTACTTC. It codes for CASTDSTSYEQYF.

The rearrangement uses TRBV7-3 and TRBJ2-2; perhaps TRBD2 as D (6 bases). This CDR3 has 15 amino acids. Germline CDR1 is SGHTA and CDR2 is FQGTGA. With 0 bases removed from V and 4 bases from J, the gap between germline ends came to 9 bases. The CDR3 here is CASSLTGEVTGELFF. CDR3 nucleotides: TGTGCCAGCAGCTTAACAGGGGAGGTCACCGGGGAGCTGTTTTTT.

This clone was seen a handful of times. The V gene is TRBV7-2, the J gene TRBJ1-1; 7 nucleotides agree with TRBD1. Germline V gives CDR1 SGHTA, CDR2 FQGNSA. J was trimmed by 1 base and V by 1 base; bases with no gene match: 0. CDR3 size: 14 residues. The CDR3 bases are TGTGCCAGCAGCTTAGGGACAGGGAACACTGAAGCTTTCTTT. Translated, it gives CASSLGTGNTEAFF. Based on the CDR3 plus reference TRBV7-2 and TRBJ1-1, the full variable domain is GAGVSQSPSNKVTEKGKDVELRCDPISGHTALYWYRQSLGQGLEFLIYFQGNSAPDKSGLPSDRFSAERTGGSVSTLTIQRTQQEDSAVYLCASSLGTGNTEAFFGQGTRLTVV.

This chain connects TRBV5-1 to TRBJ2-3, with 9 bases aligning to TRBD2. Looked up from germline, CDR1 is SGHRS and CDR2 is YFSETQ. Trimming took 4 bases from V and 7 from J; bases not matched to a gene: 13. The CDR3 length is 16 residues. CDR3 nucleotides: TGCGCCAGCAGCCCCGTTGCCGCGGGGGGGCCGTATACGCAGTATTTT. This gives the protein CASSPVAAGGPYTQYF. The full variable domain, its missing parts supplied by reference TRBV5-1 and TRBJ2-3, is KAGVTQTPRYLIKTRGQQVTLSCSPISGHRSVSWYQQTPGQGLQFLFEYFSETQRNKGNFPGRFSGRQFSNSRSEMNVSTLELGDSALYLCASSPVAAGGPYTQYFGPGTRLTVL.

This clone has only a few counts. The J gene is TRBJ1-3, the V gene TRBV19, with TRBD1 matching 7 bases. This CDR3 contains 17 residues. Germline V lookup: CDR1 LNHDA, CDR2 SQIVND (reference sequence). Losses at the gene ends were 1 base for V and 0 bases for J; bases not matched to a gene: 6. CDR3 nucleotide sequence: TGTGCCAGTAGTATAGGGGACAGCAGCCCCTCTGGAAACACCATATATTTT. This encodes CASSIGDSSPSGNTIYF.

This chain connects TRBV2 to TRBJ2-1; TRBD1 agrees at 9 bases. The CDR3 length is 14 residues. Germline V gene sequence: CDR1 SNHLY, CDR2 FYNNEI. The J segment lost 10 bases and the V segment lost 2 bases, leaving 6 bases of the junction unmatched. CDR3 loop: CASSEMGQGKEQFF. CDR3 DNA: TGTGCCAGCAGTGAAATGGGACAGGGAAAGGAGCAGTTCTTC. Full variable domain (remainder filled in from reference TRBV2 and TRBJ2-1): EPEVTQTPSHQVTQMGQEVILRCVPISNHLYFYWYRQILGQKVEFLVSFYNNEISEKSEIFDDQFSVERPDGSNFTLKIRSTKLEDSAMYFCASSEMGQGKEQFFGPGTRLTVL.

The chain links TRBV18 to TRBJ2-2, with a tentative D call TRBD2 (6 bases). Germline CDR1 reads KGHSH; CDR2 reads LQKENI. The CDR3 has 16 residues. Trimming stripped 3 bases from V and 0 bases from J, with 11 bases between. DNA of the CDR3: TGTGCCAGCTCACCCCTTGGGGGGACGAACACCGGGGAGCTGTTTTTT. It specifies CASSPLGGTNTGELFF.

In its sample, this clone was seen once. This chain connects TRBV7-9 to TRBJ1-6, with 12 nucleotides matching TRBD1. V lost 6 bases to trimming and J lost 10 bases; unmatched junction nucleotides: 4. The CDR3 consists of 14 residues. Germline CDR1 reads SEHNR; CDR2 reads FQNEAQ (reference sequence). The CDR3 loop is CASSWDRGLSPLHF. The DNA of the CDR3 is TGTGCCAGCAGTTGGGACAGGGGGCTGTCACCCCTCCACTTT.

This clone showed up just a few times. In DNA form, the CDR3 reads TGTGCCAGCAGCCAAGGGGACAGGGGACATGAAAAACTGTTTTTT. It is translated as CASSQGDRGHEKLFF. This chain links TRBV4-2 with TRBJ1-4; TRBD1 matches at 10 bases. V dropped 1 base and J dropped 6; count of bases not matched to a gene: 2. There are 15 residues in the CDR3. The germline V gene encodes CDR1 LGHNA and CDR2 YNFKEQ.